This is a list of T cell receptor beta chains from one sample in a study of spatial heterogeneity in lung cancer. MiXCR, applied by TCRdb to the 5' RACE reads, yields one record per CDR3 protein. The data show fewer than 60,000 distinct CDR3 sequences, around 6.7% seen once. The source material was PBMCs, sampled at follow-up. Receptors originate from a female donor with early-stage non-small cell lung cancer. Each CDR3 is given with its conserved first and last residue. Fields, in order: V gene, J gene, D gene, clone size, CDR3 protein, CDR3 DNA. A D gene is named only where the DNA matches it firmly. Some rows have no size entry. The others give once, few or many, or a class for an expanded clone.

TRBV12-3/TRBV12-4	TRBJ2-2	NA	few	CASSLGGSTGELFF	TGTGCCAGCAGTTTAGGGGGGAGCACCGGGGAGCTGTTTTTT
TRBV5-1	TRBJ2-1	NA	NA	CASHDREGLGNNEQFF	TGCGCCAGCCACGACAGGGAGGGCCTCGGCAACAATGAGCAGTTCTTC
TRBV7-9	TRBJ2-3	NA	NA	CASSFSNQPQYF	TGTGCCAGCAGCTTTTCTAATCAGCCCCAGTATTTT
TRBV6-2/TRBV6-3	TRBJ1-1	NA	many	CASSSHRAEAFF	TGTGCCAGCAGCTCCCACAGGGCTGAAGCTTTCTTT
TRBV7-9	TRBJ1-4	TRBD1	many	CASSRDRGRNEKLFF	TGTGCCAGCAGCCGGGACAGGGGGCGAAATGAAAAACTGTTTTTT
TRBV24-1	TRBJ2-2	NA	many	CATSEPGPGELFF	TGTGCCACCAGTGAACCGGGGCCCGGGGAGCTGTTTTTT
TRBV7-2	TRBJ1-5	NA	many	CASSLAGRTQPQHF	TGTGCCAGCAGCTTAGCGGGCAGGACTCAGCCCCAGCATTTT
TRBV5-1	TRBJ1-2	NA	few	CASSLGSAGGGYTF	TGCGCCAGCAGCTTGGGGTCGGCGGGCGGTGGCTACACCTTC
TRBV29-1	TRBJ2-3	TRBD2	many	CSGDGGTDTQYF	TGCAGCGGGGACGGGGGGACAGATACGCAGTATTTT
TRBV7-9	TRBJ2-1	NA	NA	CASSLGTGPNEQFF	TGTGCCAGCAGCTTAGGAACGGGGCCCAATGAGCAGTTCTTC
TRBV11-2	TRBJ2-1	NA	NA	CASSLDRGEQFF	TGTGCCAGCAGCTTAGATCGTGGTGAGCAGTTCTTC
TRBV5-1	TRBJ1-3	NA	few	CASSLGLIRGNTIYF	TGCGCCAGCAGCTTAGGACTGATCAGAGGAAACACCATATATTTT
TRBV6-2/TRBV6-3	TRBJ2-7	TRBD1	many	CASRPVGQGSYEQYF	TGTGCCAGCAGACCGGTGGGACAGGGCTCCTACGAGCAGTACTTC
TRBV19	TRBJ1-5	TRBD1	NA	CASSSGQGNNQPQHF	TGTGCCAGTAGTTCGGGACAGGGGAACAATCAGCCCCAGCATTTT
TRBV7-2	TRBJ1-5	NA	many	CASSTRDIPNQPQHF	TGTGCCAGCAGTACCCGGGACATACCCAATCAGCCCCAGCATTTT
TRBV12-3/TRBV12-4	TRBJ2-3	NA	many	CASRWGPGSTDTQYF	TGTGCCAGCAGATGGGGACCGGGGTCCACAGATACGCAGTATTTT
TRBV7-2	TRBJ2-7	TRBD2	many	CASSTSGGYEQYF	TGTGCCAGCAGCACTAGCGGGGGGTACGAGCAGTACTTC
TRBV6-5	TRBJ2-1	NA	many	CASYRYNEQFF	TGTGCCAGCTATCGATACAATGAGCAGTTCTTC
TRBV30	TRBJ2-5	NA	few	CAWSVLGETQYF	TGTGCCTGGAGTGTTTTAGGAGAGACCCAGTACTTC
TRBV11-2	TRBJ2-1	TRBD2	few	CASSLGSGGSYNEQFF	TGTGCCAGCAGCTTGGGAAGCGGGGGTTCCTACAATGAGCAGTTCTTC
TRBV7-8	TRBJ2-7	TRBD1	NA	CASSLALGTGFDGSRWQYF	TGTGCCAGCAGCTTAGCGCTAGGGACAGGGTTTGATGGGTCCAGATGGCAGTACTTC
TRBV6-2/TRBV6-3	TRBJ1-5	TRBD1	many	CASKKTGQIGNQPQHF	TGTGCCAGCAAGAAAACGGGACAGATCGGCAATCAGCCCCAGCATTTT
TRBV11-2	TRBJ2-6	NA	many	CASSFGQFSSGANVLTF	TGTGCCAGCAGCTTTGGGCAGTTTTCCTCCGGGGCCAACGTCCTGACTTTC
TRBV12-3/TRBV12-4	TRBJ2-1	TRBD2	few	CASTTRLAGGNHNEQFF	TGTGCCAGCACCACCCGACTAGCGGGGGGCAACCACAATGAGCAGTTCTTC
TRBV5-1	TRBJ2-7	NA	once	CASSAEVGGYEQYF	TGCGCCAGCAGCGCAGAGGTGGGGGGCTACGAGCAGTACTTC
TRBV15	TRBJ1-1	NA	many	CATSRMPGARVEGAEAFF	TGTGCCACCAGCAGGATGCCCGGGGCCCGAGTGGAGGGAGCTGAAGCTTTCTTT
TRBV29-1	TRBJ2-3	TRBD1	many	CSVPRDRGLADTQYF	TGCAGCGTTCCCCGGGACAGGGGGCTAGCAGATACGCAGTATTTT
TRBV29-1	TRBJ1-1	NA	many	CSVARTANTEAFF	TGCAGCGTTGCCCGGACAGCAAACACTGAAGCTTTCTTT
TRBV29-1	TRBJ2-3	NA	few	CSVVGGPFASTDTQYF	TGCAGCGTTGTAGGGGGGCCCTTTGCTAGCACAGATACGCAGTATTTT
TRBV4-1	TRBJ2-7	NA	NA	CASSPTSQSSYEQYF	TGCGCCAGCAGTCCCACCTCACAGAGCTCCTACGAGCAGTACTTC
TRBV6-1	TRBJ1-1	NA	few	CASSERGDTEAFF	TGTGCCAGCAGTGAAAGAGGGGACACTGAAGCTTTCTTT